Listed below are T cell receptor beta chains from one sample, sequenced in a study of T-cell memory formation after mild COVID-19. TCRdb re-called the 5' RACE reads through MiXCR, storing one row per CDR3 protein. The sample holds about 300,000 distinct CDR3 sequences; roughly 21% are singletons and the top ten take under 25%. The sample comprised PBMCs or a T cell subset sorted from them (not recorded which). Receptor source: a man between 18 and 29 years old who had mild COVID-19 (a few samples of this study predate the infection). Cell type and time point are not known. CDR3s include the opening cysteine and the closing phenylalanine or tryptophan.

J | V | CDR3
TRBJ2-3 | TRBV20-1 | CSAGGGFTDTQYF
TRBJ1-1 | TRBV12-3/TRBV12-4 | CASSLWGLNTEAFF
TRBJ2-3 | TRBV5-1 | CASSEGGRPIDTQYF
TRBJ2-1 | TRBV18 | CASSPLAGGNYNEQFF
TRBJ2-3 | TRBV11-2 | CASSPPMGVTDTQYF
TRBJ1-1 | TRBV24-1 | CATRLGRVNTEAFF
TRBJ1-2 | TRBV6-5 | CASASLGDGYTF
TRBJ2-2 | TRBV9 | CASSGVGLGSGELFF
TRBJ1-1 | TRBV12-3/TRBV12-4 | CATSRRVGGNTEAFF
TRBJ1-5 | TRBV12-3/TRBV12-4 | CASSSATANQPQHF
TRBJ1-2 | TRBV20-1 | CSARDVSGGQAYGYTF
TRBJ1-5 | TRBV20-1 | CSAQRGRESNQPQHF
TRBJ2-1 | TRBV5-1 | CASSPGDSSYNEQFF
TRBJ1-3 | TRBV11-2 | CASSLGRNTIYF
TRBJ2-1 | TRBV11-2 | CASSLDLWRGGNEQFF
TRBJ2-2 | TRBV5-6 | CASSLVYSLTGELFF
TRBJ2-2 | TRBV20-1 | CSAREGGNTGELFF
TRBJ1-5 | TRBV25-1 | CASSPMGGGNQPQHF
TRBJ2-3 | TRBV11-2 | CASSPRTSGGAGDTQYF
TRBJ2-7 | TRBV5-1 | CASSPPPGPTYEQYF
TRBJ1-5 | TRBV5-1 | CASSLGAGVGQPQHF
TRBJ1-1 | TRBV27 | CASSQRGVNTEAFF
TRBJ2-5 | TRBV5-6 | CASSLTGTEGETQYF
TRBJ1-5 | TRBV7-9 | CASSFLDSNQPQHF
TRBJ2-2 | TRBV7-3 | CASSLEGLAFAGELFF